The TCR beta chain described here comes from a study of blood T cell repertoires in COVID-19. Study summary: T cells, B-cell-depleted T cells, or PBMCs supplied cDNA or gDNA.

Germline values: CDR1 GTSNPN, CDR2 SVGIG (reference sequence). The CDR3 runs 13 residues. V lost 2 bases to trimming and J lost 1 base, with 8 bases between them. In the source study's methods: Amplification from reference gene primers served as the basis for estimated nucleated cell counts. TCRdb keeps only in-frame clones here, not all; method: immunoSEQ multiplex PCR. Clone size and V and J calls were adopted from that table, with D and trimming inferred from the DNA. The sample holds hundreds of thousands of clones; roughly 89% are singletons and the top ten take roughly 1.6%. Source material: PBMCs or T cells enriched from blood (not recorded which). J is TRBJ1-1 and V is TRBV30; D gene unclear. This TCR came from a woman aged 18-29 years with acute COVID-19. CDR3 sequence (DNA): TGTGCCTGGAGTCAACGGGGGAACACTGAAGCTTTCTTT. The encoded protein is CAWSQRGNTEAFF.